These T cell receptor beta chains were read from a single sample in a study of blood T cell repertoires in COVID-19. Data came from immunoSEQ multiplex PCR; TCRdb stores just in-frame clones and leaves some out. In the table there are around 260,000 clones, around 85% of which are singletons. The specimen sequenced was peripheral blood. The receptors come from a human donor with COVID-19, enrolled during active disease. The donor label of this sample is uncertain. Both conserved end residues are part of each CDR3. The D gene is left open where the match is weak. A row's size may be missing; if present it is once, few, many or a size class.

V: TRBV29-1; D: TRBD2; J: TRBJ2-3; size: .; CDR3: CSVGGSGSPQYF; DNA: TGCAGCGTTGGGGGGAGCGGGAGCCCGCAGTATTTT
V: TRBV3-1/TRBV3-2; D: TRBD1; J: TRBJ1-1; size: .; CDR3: CASSPQGAVNTEAFF; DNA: TGTGCCAGCAGCCCACAGGGGGCAGTGAACACTGAAGCTTTCTTT
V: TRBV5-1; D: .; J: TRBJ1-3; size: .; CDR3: CASSLGGPGNTIYF; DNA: TGCGCCAGCAGCCTCGGGGGGCCCGGAAACACCATATATTTT
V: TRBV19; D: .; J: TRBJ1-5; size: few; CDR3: CASSRTVLSNQPQHF; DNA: TGTGCCAGTAGTAGGACAGTTCTTAGCAATCAGCCCCAGCATTTT
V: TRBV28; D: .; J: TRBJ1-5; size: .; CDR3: CASSFPQTSNQPQHF; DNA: TGTGCCAGCAGTTTCCCACAGACCAGCAATCAGCCCCAGCATTTT
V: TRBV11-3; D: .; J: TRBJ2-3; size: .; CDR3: CASSPRGTDTQYF; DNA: TGTGCCAGCAGCCCCCGGGGGACAGATACGCAGTATTTT
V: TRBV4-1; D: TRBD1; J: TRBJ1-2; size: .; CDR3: CASSRGTGGYNYGYTF; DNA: TGCGCCAGCAGCCGCGGGACAGGGGGCTATAACTATGGCTACACCTTC
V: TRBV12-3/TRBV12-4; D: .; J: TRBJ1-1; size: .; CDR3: CASSFGENTEAFF; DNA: TGTGCCAGCAGTTTCGGGGAGAACACTGAAGCTTTCTTT
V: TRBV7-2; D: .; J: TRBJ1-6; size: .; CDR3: CASSFDWSSPLHF; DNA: TGTGCCAGCAGCTTCGACTGGAGTTCACCCCTCCACTTT
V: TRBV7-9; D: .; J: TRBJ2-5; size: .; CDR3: CASSPVKGGGETQYF; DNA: TGTGCCAGCAGCCCCGTGAAAGGGGGGGGAGAGACCCAGTACTTC
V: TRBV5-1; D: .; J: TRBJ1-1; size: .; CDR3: CASSLVSGGNTEAFF; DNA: TGCGCCAGCAGCTTGGTGTCGGGTGGGAACACTGAAGCTTTCTTT
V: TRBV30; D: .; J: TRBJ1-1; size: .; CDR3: CAWSVRGGSDTEAFF; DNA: TGTGCCTGGAGTGTACGAGGAGGGTCGGACACTGAAGCTTTCTTT
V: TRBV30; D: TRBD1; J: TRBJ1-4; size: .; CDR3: CAWSVQGAGEKLFF; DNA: TGTGCCTGGAGTGTCCAGGGGGCTGGAGAAAAACTGTTTTTT
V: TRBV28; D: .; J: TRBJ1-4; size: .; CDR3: CASSLSSGARTNEKLFF; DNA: TGTGCCAGCAGTTTATCCTCAGGGGCGCGAACTAATGAAAAACTGTTTTTT
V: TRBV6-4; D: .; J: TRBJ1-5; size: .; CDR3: CASQFGYPAGNQPQHF; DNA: TGTGCCAGCCAGTTTGGGTACCCGGCGGGCAATCAGCCCCAGCATTTT
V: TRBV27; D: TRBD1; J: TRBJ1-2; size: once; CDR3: CASRETGGENGYTF; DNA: TGTGCCAGCAGAGAGACAGGGGGCGAAAATGGCTACACCTTC
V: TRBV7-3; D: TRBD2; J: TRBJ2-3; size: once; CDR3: CASSLGPAGGTDTQYF; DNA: TGTGCCAGCAGCTTAGGGCCAGCGGGAGGCACAGATACGCAGTATTTT
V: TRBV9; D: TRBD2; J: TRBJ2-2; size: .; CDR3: CASSVAGRPLDTGELFF; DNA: TGTGCCAGCAGCGTCGCCGGGAGGCCCTTGGACACCGGGGAGCTGTTTTTT
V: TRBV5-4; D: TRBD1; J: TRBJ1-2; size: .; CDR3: CASSPGTGGIYGYTF; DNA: TGTGCCAGCAGCCCTGGGACAGGGGGCATCTATGGCTACACCTTC
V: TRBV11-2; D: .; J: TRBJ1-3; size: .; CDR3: CASSLWGGVQGNTIYF; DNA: TGTGCCAGCAGCTTGTGGGGCGGGGTGCAAGGAAACACCATATATTTT
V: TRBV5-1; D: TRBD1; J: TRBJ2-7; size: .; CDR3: CASSLPRDRGPYEQYF; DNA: TGCGCCAGCAGCTTACCCCGGGACAGGGGGCCTTACGAGCAGTACTTC
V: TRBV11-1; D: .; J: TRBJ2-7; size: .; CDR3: CASSRGSGGDYEQYF; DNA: TGTGCCAGCAGCCGCGGGTCTGGAGGCGATTACGAGCAGTACTTC
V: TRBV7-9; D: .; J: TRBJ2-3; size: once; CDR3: CASSLSGDTQYF; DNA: TGTGCCAGCAGCTTGTCAGGGGATACGCAGTATTTT
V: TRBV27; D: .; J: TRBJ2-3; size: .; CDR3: CASSPREVWGIADTQYF; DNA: TGTGCCAGCAGCCCTAGGGAGGTCTGGGGTATCGCAGATACGCAGTATTTT
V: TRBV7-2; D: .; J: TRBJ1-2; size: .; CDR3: CASSLSGRQNYGYTF; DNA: TGTGCCAGCAGCTTAAGCGGCCGTCAGAACTATGGCTACACCTTC
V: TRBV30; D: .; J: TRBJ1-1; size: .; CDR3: CAWSVGRASTEAFF; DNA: TGTGCCTGGAGTGTCGGCAGGGCAAGCACTGAAGCTTTCTTT
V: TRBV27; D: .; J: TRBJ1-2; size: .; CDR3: CASSTRLTPPYGYTF; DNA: TGTGCCAGCAGTACTAGGCTCACCCCCCCCTATGGCTACACCTTC
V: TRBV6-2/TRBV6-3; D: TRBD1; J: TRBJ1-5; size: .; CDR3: CASSPGQGKNSNQPQHF; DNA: TGTGCCAGCAGCCCGGGACAGGGAAAGAATAGCAATCAGCCCCAGCATTTT
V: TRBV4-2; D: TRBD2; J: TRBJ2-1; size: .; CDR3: CASSPQGSGTYNEQFF; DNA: TGTGCCAGCAGCCCCCAGGGAAGCGGGACCTACAATGAGCAGTTCTTC
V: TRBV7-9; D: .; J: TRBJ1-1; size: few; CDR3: CASSKILNTEAFF; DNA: TGTGCCAGCAGCAAAATATTGAACACTGAAGCTTTCTTT
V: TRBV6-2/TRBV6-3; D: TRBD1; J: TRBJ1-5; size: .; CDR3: CASSYSLQGEQPQHF; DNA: TGTGCCAGCAGTTACTCGCTCCAGGGGGAACAGCCCCAGCATTTT
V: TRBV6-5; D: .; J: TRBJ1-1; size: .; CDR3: CASSYGGTEAFF; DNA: TGTGCCAGCAGTTACGGGGGGACTGAAGCTTTCTTT
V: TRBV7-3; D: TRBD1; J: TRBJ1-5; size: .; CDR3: CASSPTGGQDQPQHF; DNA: TGTGCCAGCAGCCCCACGGGGGGACAGGACCAGCCCCAGCATTTT
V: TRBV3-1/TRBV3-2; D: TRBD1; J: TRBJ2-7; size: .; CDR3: CASSLTGGGYEQYF; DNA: TGTGCCAGCAGCCTGACAGGGGGCGGGTACGAGCAGTACTTC
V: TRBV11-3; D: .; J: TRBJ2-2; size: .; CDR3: CASSFRAGNTGELFF; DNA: TGTGCCAGCAGCTTTAGGGCGGGAAATACCGGGGAGCTGTTTTTT
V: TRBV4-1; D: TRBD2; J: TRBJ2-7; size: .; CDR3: CASSQDPGVGSGSFYEQYF; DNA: TGCGCCAGCAGCCAAGATCCCGGTGTGGGTAGCGGGAGCTTCTACGAGCAGTACTTC
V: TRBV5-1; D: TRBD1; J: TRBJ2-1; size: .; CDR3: CASRYGQGGHNEQFF; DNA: TGCGCCAGCAGGTACGGACAGGGGGGCCACAATGAGCAGTTCTTC
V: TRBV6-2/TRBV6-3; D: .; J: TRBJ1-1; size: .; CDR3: CASSYPLTGYTEAFF; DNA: TGTGCCAGCAGTTACCCCCTCACGGGGTACACTGAAGCTTTCTTT
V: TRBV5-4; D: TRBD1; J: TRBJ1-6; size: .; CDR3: CASSLEQGYNSPLHF; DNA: TGTGCCAGCAGCTTGGAACAGGGGTATAATTCACCCCTCCACTTT
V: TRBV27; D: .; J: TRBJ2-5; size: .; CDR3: CASSPGGAGGTQYF; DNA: TGTGCCAGCAGTCCCGGCGGGGCAGGGGGGACCCAGTACTTC
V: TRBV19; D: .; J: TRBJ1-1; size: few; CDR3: CASTNRALNTEAFF; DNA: TGTGCCAGCACCAACAGGGCCTTGAACACTGAAGCTTTCTTT
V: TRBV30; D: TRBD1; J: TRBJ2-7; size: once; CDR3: CACDSGTVFAEQYF; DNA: TGTGCCTGTGACTCCGGGACAGTCTTTGCCGAGCAGTACTTC
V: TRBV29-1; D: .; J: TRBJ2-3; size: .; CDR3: CSVWLAGDTQYF; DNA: TGCAGCGTGTGGCTCGCGGGAGATACGCAGTATTTT
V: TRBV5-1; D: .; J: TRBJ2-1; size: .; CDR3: CASSLAEGSYNEQFF; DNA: TGCGCCAGCAGCTTAGCGGAGGGCTCCTACAATGAGCAGTTCTTC
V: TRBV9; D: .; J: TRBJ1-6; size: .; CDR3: CASSALSRVNSPLHF; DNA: TGTGCCAGCAGCGCCCTCAGCAGGGTTAATTCACCCCTCCACTTT
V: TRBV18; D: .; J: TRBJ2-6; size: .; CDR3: CASSPDSEIRGSGANVLTF; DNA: TGTGCCAGCTCACCCGATAGCGAAATAAGAGGGTCTGGGGCCAACGTCCTGACTTTC
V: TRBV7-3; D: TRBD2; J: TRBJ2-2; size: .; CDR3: CASSLNPSGNTGELFF; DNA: TGTGCCAGCAGCTTAAATCCTAGCGGGAACACCGGGGAGCTGTTTTTT
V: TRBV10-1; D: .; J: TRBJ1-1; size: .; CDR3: CASSSNTEAFF; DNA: TGCGCCAGCAGCTCGAACACTGAAGCTTTCTTT
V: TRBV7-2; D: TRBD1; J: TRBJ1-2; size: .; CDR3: CASSLNVQGVGGYTF; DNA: TGTGCCAGCAGCTTAAACGTACAGGGGGTGGGTGGCTACACCTTC
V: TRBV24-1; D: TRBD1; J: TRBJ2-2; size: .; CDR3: CATSDPTGGQYTGELFF; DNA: TGTGCCACCAGTGACCCGACAGGGGGCCAGTACACCGGGGAGCTGTTTTTT
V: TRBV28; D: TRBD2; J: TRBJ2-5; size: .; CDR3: CASSRSRGSGRTQETQYF; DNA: TGTGCCAGCAGTCGGTCCCGAGGGAGCGGGAGGACCCAAGAGACCCAGTACTTC
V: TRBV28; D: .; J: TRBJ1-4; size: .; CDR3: CASSSQVGGNEKLFF; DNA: TGTGCCAGCAGTTCCCAGGTTGGTGGGAATGAAAAACTGTTTTTT
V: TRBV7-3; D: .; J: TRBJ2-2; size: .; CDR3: CASSSPADPAGVGGELFF; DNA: TGTGCCAGCAGCTCACCCGCCGACCCGGCAGGGGTGGGCGGGGAGCTGTTTTTT
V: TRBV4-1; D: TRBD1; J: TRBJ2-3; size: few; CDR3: CASSQDLTGPATGTDTQYF; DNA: TGCGCCAGCAGCCAAGATCTGACGGGGCCTGCGACAGGGACAGATACGCAGTATTTT
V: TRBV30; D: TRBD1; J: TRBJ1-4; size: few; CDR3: CAWSVQGAEKLFF; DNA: TGTGCCTGGAGTGTACAGGGGGCTGAAAAACTGTTTTTT
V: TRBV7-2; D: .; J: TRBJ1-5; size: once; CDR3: CASSLALMDQPQHF; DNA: TGTGCCAGCAGCTTAGCGCTAATGGATCAGCCCCAGCATTTT
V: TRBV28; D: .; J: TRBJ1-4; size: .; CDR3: CASRTGGTNEKLFF; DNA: TGTGCCAGCAGGACCGGGGGGACTAATGAAAAACTGTTTTTT
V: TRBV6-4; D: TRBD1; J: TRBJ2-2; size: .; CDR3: CASSPGTGDTGELFF; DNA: TGTGCCAGCAGTCCCGGGACAGGGGACACCGGGGAGCTGTTTTTT
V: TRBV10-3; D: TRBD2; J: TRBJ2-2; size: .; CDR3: CAIRKGLAGENTGELFF; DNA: TGTGCCATCAGAAAGGGACTAGCGGGAGAGAACACCGGGGAGCTGTTTTTT